A single sample is the source of the 16 T cell receptor beta chains below, sequenced in a study of cytomegalovirus exposure and HLA in healthy donors. Generated by immunoSEQ multiplex PCR, the TCRdb table keeps only in-frame clones and is missing some. Altogether around 98,000 clones are present, around 90% being singletons, with the ten largest covering under 4.5%. Material: PBMCs. These receptors were taken from a young woman in good health and CMV-seronegative.

This rearrangement joins TRBV6-1 to TRBJ1-2; 7 bases line up with TRBD1. CDR1 is MNHNS, CDR2 SASEGT, per germline. V lost 3 bases, J lost 7 bases, and 11 bases stayed unmatched. The CDR3 has 15 residues. DNA for the CDR3: TGTGCCAGCAGTGAGCGGGGCGGGACAGTCGGTGGCTACACCTTC. It yields the protein CASSERGGTVGGYTF.

The chain recombines TRBV5-6 with TRBJ1-2; D is ambiguous. The CDR3 is 15 amino acids. The germline CDR1 and CDR2 sequences are SGHDT and YYEEEE. Trimming left V 0 bases short and J 1 base short, with 10 bases between. The CDR3: CASSLVTRINYGYTF. Here the CDR3 DNA reads TGTGCCAGCAGCTTGGTCACCAGGATTAACTATGGCTACACCTTC.

The chain joins TRBV27 to TRBJ1-1, with TRBD1 as a possible D gene (5 bases). This CDR3 region has 13 residues. Trimming pared 8 bases from V and 4 bases from J, leaving 14 bases between. The germline V gene has CDR1 MNHEY and CDR2 SMNVEV (reference sequence). CDR3 DNA sequence: TGTGCCAGCTATAGAAGGGGAACCACTGAAGCTTTCTTT. Its protein is CASYRRGTTEAFF.

The chain combines TRBV18 with TRBJ1-4, with D uncertain. Germline CDR1 and CDR2: KGHSH and LQKENI. This CDR3 has 15 residues. The V gene lost 4 bases and the J gene lost 0 bases, with 9 bases spanning the gap. The CDR3, as DNA: TGTGCCAGCTCACGAGATATAACAACTAATGAAAAACTGTTTTTT. The encoded protein is CASSRDITTNEKLFF.

This clone has only one observation. The rearrangement joins TRBV6-6 to TRBJ1-2; 8 bases match TRBD1. There are 16 residues in the CDR3. V lost 2 bases and J lost 3; bases outside the gene matches: 8. Looked up from germline, CDR1 is MNHNY and CDR2 is SVGAGI (reference sequence). CDR3: CASSYPTGTGHYGYTF. CDR3 nucleotide sequence: TGTGCCAGCAGTTACCCTACCGGGACAGGTCACTATGGCTACACCTTC.

V and J are TRBV7-8 and TRBJ2-1; 8 bases are a match to TRBD1. With 5 bases clipped from V and 12 bases from J, the junction kept 12 bases outside the gene matches. Germline loops: CDR1 SGHVS, CDR2 FQNEAQ. The CDR3 has 14 amino acids. The CDR3 nucleotides read TGTGCCAGCAGCCCCTCCCAGGGGGCGCGGATGCAGTTCTTC. It is translated as CASSPSQGARMQFF.

The chain couples TRBV11-2 to TRBJ2-1; 7 nucleotides align to TRBD1. The length of the CDR3 is 13 residues. With 5 bases clipped from V and 16 bases from J, the junction kept 14 bases outside the gene matches. Looked up from germline, CDR1 is SGHAT and CDR2 is FQNNGV. DNA for the CDR3: TGTGCCAGCAGCGATCGAAGGGACAGCAACACATTCTTC. It yields the protein CASSDRRDSNTFF.

J is TRBJ1-2 and V is TRBV19; TRBD1 matches at 8 bases. V dropped 8 bases and J dropped 6; count of bases not matched to a gene: 17. CDR1 LNHDA and CDR2 SQIVND come from the germline V gene (reference sequence). This CDR3 is 16 amino acids long. The CDR3 region is CASVPSRGPRSDGYTF. The CDR3 DNA follows: TGTGCCAGTGTCCCATCCAGGGGGCCAAGATCTGATGGCTACACCTTC.

This chain links TRBV7-3 with TRBJ1-5, with D unresolved. V was cut by 4 bases and J by 4 bases, with 17 bases left in between. The CDR3 runs 16 residues. CDR1 is SGHTA, CDR2 FQGTGA, per germline. CDR3 loop: CASSSYTGQVNQPQHF. The CDR3 DNA reads as TGTGCCAGCAGCTCCTACACTGGGCAGGTAAATCAGCCCCAGCATTTT.

The chain joins TRBV6-1 to TRBJ2-7; TRBD2 agrees at 7 bases. The CDR3 spans 13 residues. Germline CDR1 reads MNHNS; CDR2 reads SASEGT. Unmatched junction bases numbered 5, after V lost 4 bases and J lost 5 bases. The CDR3 loop reads CASSAGRNDEQYF. Here the CDR3 DNA reads TGTGCCAGCAGTGCCGGGAGGAACGACGAGCAGTACTTC.

Note on this clone: A junction end diverges from the germline sequence, so it may reflect a read error. The V call is TRBV27, the J call TRBJ2-7, with TRBD2 matching 16 bases. The CDR3 runs to 18 residues. The V gene's germline CDR1 is MNHEY and CDR2 SMNVEV (reference sequence). The CDR3 sequence is CASTRLGLAGGPSSEQYF. In nucleotides, the CDR3 is TGTGCCAGCACCCGACTGGGACTAGCGGGAGGGCCTTCCTCCGAGCAGTACTTC.

The chain is built from TRBV5-1 and TRBJ2-5, with TRBD1 matching 8 bases. The junction had 12 bases not matched to a gene; V was cut back by 0 bases and J by 5 bases. The CDR3 consists of 17 residues. Germline CDR1 SGHRS, CDR2 YFSETQ. The DNA for the CDR3 is TGCGCCAGCAGCTTGGCAGGGACAGGTACCCGCGGGGAGACCCAGTACTTC. It codes for CASSLAGTGTRGETQYF.

V is TRBV9 and J is TRBJ2-6; 7 positions match TRBD1. The J segment lost 0 bases and the V segment lost 3 bases, leaving 9 bases of the junction unmatched. The CDR3 covers 18 residues. The germline V gene encodes CDR1 SGDLS and CDR2 YYNGEE. The CDR3 sequence is CASSGKQGSRSGANVLTF. In DNA, the CDR3 is TGTGCCAGCAGCGGAAAACAGGGGTCCCGCTCTGGGGCCAACGTCCTGACTTTC.

The V call is TRBV7-9, the J call TRBJ2-7, with D possibly TRBD2 on 5 matching bases. This CDR3 is built from 13 residues. V dropped 2 bases and J dropped 2 bases, with 7 bases sitting between them. Germline V gene lookup returns CDR1 SEHNR and CDR2 FQNEAQ (reference sequence). Written as DNA, the CDR3 is TGTGCCAGCAGCTTAACCGGGACCTACGAGCAGTACTTC. Translation gives CASSLTGTYEQYF.

J is TRBJ1-3 and V is TRBV7-8; 8 positions agree with TRBD1. V was clipped by 4 bases and J by 0 bases; unmatched bases: 5. CDR1 and CDR2 (germline): SGHVS, FQNEAQ. The CDR3 length is 16 residues. CDR3 sequence reads: CASSSYRGNSGNTIYF. The CDR3 coding sequence is TGTGCCAGCAGCTCATACAGGGGGAACTCTGGAAACACCATATATTTT.

V and J are TRBV6-5 and TRBJ1-1; 8 positions match TRBD1. V trimming: 8 bases; J trimming: 3 bases; junction bases outside the gene matches: 8. The germline gives CDR1 MNHEY, CDR2 SVGAGI. This CDR3 is 14 amino acids long. This CDR3 is CASGTGSGYTEAFF. The CDR3 nucleotides read TGTGCCAGCGGGACAGGATCGGGATACACTGAAGCTTTCTTT.